This T cell receptor beta chain emerged from a study of T-cell reconstitution after alpha-beta-depleted transplantation in children. Findings and limits, study-wide: The origin of alpha-beta T cells about two months after transplant was reportedly several hundred expanded graft clones. T-cell counts and diversity at one year post-transplant came mainly from newly produced T cells. Some patients owed their high day-60 TCRbeta diversity to surviving recipient T cells and thymic progenitors.

Preparation of the TCRbeta library was carried out with unique molecular identifiers. A single record per CDR3 protein comes from TCRdb applying MiXCR to the PCR reads. Among roughly 49,000 distinct CDR3 sequences, approximately 9.2% were seen once, and the ten largest hold 27%. This clonotype was recorded many times. Its antigen is unknown. This clonotype originated in a male patient under 10 years old who had a stem cell transplant for chronic granulomatous disease, so the T cells may come from the graft donor. The specimen comprised PBMCs, mostly from graft donor cells, sampled 60 days after TCRalphabeta/CD19-depleted stem cell transplant.

The CDR3 is CSALTGQPGETQYF. For the CDR3, the DNA is TGCAGTGCACTAACGGGACAGCCCGGGGAGACCCAGTACTTC. V gene TRBV20-1 combines with J gene TRBJ2-5, with TRBD1 identical over 7 bases. The length of the CDR3 is 14 residues. J lost 5 bases, V lost 6 bases, and 12 bases had no gene match. Germline CDR1 DFQATT, CDR2 SNEGSKA (reference sequence).